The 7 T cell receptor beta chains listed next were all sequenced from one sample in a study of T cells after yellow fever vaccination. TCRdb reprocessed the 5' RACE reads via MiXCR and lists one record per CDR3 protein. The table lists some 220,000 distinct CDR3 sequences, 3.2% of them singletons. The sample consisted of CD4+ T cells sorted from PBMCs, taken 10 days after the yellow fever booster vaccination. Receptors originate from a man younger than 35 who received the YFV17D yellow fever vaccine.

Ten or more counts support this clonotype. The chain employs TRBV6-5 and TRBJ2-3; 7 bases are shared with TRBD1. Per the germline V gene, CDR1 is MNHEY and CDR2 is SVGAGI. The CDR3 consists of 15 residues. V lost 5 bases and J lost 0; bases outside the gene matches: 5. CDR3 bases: TGTGCCAGCAGTCACAGGGGAACTAGCACAGATACGCAGTATTTT. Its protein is CASSHRGTSTDTQYF.

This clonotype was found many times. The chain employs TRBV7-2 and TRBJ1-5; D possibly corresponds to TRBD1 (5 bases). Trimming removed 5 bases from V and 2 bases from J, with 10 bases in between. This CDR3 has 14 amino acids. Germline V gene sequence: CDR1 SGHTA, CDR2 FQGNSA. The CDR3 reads CASSLQDRNQPQHF. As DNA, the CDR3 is TGTGCCAGCAGCCTACAGGATCGCAATCAGCCCCAGCATTTT.

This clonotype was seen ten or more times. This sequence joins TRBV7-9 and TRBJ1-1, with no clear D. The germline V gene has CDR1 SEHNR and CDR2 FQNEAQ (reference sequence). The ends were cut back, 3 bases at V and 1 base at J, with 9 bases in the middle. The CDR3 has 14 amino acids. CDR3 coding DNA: TGTGCCAGCAGCTTTGAAGGAAAGAACACTGAAGCTTTCTTT. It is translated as CASSFEGKNTEAFF.

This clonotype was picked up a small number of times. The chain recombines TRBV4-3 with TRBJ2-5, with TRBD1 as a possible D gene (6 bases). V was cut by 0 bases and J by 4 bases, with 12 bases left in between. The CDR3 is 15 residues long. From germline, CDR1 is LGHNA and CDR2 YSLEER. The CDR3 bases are TGCGCCAGCAGCCAAGACGGCAGGGGTCGAGAGACCCAGTACTTC. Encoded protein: CASSQDGRGRETQYF.

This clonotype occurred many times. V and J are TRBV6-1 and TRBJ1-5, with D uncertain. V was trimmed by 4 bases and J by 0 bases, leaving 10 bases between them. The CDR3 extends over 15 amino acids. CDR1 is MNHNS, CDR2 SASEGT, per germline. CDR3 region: CASSGSSYSNQPQHF. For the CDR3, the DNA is TGTGCCAGCAGTGGTTCCAGTTATAGCAATCAGCCCCAGCATTTT.

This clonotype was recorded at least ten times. The CDR3 is CASSQEGDTQYF. The CDR3 region has the DNA TGCGCCAGCAGCCAAGAGGGAGATACGCAGTATTTT. The gene calls are TRBV4-3 and TRBJ2-3; no clear D gene. Germline-derived CDR1 and CDR2 are LGHNA and YSLEER. The CDR3 spans 12 residues. Deletions cut 0 bases from V and 5 bases from J, with 3 bases between.

The chain's CDR3 is CASSLDYGDTQYF. The CDR3 nucleotides read TGCGCCAGCAGCTTAGATTATGGGGATACGCAGTATTTT. The chain employs TRBV5-1 and TRBJ2-3; no clear D gene. Germline CDR1 SGHRS, CDR2 YFSETQ. This CDR3 contains 13 residues. The V and J ends lost 2 bases and 6 bases respectively, with 10 bases between them. The complete variable domain, with remaining parts taken from reference TRBV5-1 and TRBJ2-3, reads KAGVTQTPRYLIKTRGQQVTLSCSPISGHRSVSWYQQTPGQGLQFLFEYFSETQRNKGNFPGRFSGRQFSNSRSEMNVSTLELGDSALYLCASSLDYGDTQYFGPGTRLTVL.